This T cell receptor (beta chain) was recorded in a study of shared clonotypes between healthy human individuals. About the study: Plates per donor: three CD4 naive, three CD4 memory, two CD8 naive, one CD8 memory. Study-level points and caveats: The generation probabilities recorded for non-shared clonotypes fell below those of clonotypes shared by all four donors.

Sequencing used immunoSEQ multiplex PCR; TCRdb keeps in-frame clones, though not all of them. The data contain some 2 million clones, over 85% of them singletons. As regards this clone: What it recognizes is unknown.

The CDR3 is 14 amino acids. The germline V gene encodes CDR1 LGHNT and CDR2 FRNRAP. Unmatched junction bases numbered 6, after V lost 7 bases and J lost 5 bases. The naive CD8 population came from CD45RO-negative cells selected for CCR7, without terminally differentiated effector memory CD45RA+ cells. The sequence was obtained from a man younger than 35 in good health. Sequenced: naive CD8+ T cells sorted from blood. The chain couples TRBV12-5 to TRBJ1-1, with 11 bases that match TRBD1. CDR3 loop: CASVDRGRGTEAFF. For the CDR3, the DNA is TGTGCTAGTGTGGACAGGGGGCGCGGGACTGAAGCTTTCTTT.